This entry features one T cell receptor beta chain sequence. The read comes to an end 3 residues before the CDR3 does, leaving the germline J gene to fill in the end. Here immunoSEQ multiplex PCR was the method, and the copy in TCRdb shows in-frame clones only, minus some. In total, the table holds about 30,000 clones. The sample comes from a study of T cells in women clearing cervical HPV infection. The CDR3 is 17 residues long. CDR1 is GTSNPN, CDR2 SVGIG, per germline (reference sequence). V lost 4 bases, J lost 3 bases, and 22 bases lay in between. Input material: blood buffy coat. This TCR was sampled from a woman aged 18-70 years with a cervical HPV16 infection that either progressed to CIN3+ or cleared (not recorded which). The V call is TRBV30, the J call TRBJ2-1; possibly TRBD2 for D (7 bases). CDR3: CAWIGGVRGARYNEQFF. The sequenced CDR3 bases are TGTGCCTGGATAGGGGGTGTCCGGGGGGCTCGCTACAATGAG.